The 4 T cell receptor beta chains below all came from one sample that was sequenced in a study of blood T cell repertoires in COVID-19. The repertoire was sequenced with immunoSEQ multiplex PCR; TCRdb's copy has only in-frame clones and lacks some. Among around 270,000 clones, roughly 88% were seen once, and the ten largest hold 0.7% to 1%. Sequenced material: peripheral blood. All receptors derive from a human donor with COVID-19, enrolled during active disease. The donor label of this sample is uncertain.

With regard to this clone: One junction end does not reproduce the germline sequence, and a read error may be involved. V gene TRBV9 combines with J gene TRBJ2-7, with 11 bases that match TRBD2. Germline V gene sequence: CDR1 SGDLS, CDR2 YYNGEE. This CDR3 has 13 residues. CDR3 sequence reads: CASSTGTSGSVNF. The CDR3 bases are TGTGCCAGCAGCACCGGGACTAGCGGAAGTGTTAACTTC. Full variable domain (remainder filled in from reference TRBV9 and TRBJ2-7): DSGVTQTPKHLITATGQRVTLRCSPRSGDLSVYWYQQSLDQGLQFLIQYYNGEERAKGNILERFSAQQFPDLHSELNLSSLELGDSALYFCASSTGTSGSVNFGPGTRLTVT.

This clone was detected a few times. The chain uses TRBV11-3 and TRBJ1-1; TRBD1 is a possible D gene (6 bases). V lost 9 bases and J 1 base, leaving 12 bases between the germline ends. The germline CDR1 and CDR2 sequences are SGHNT and YENEEA. The length of the CDR3 is 13 residues. CDR3 sequence reads: CASGTGRNTEAFF. The CDR3 DNA reads as TGTGCCAGTGGAACAGGGAGGAACACTGAAGCTTTCTTT.

This chain uses TRBV12-5 with TRBJ1-2; 8 bases agree with TRBD1. J gave up 8 bases and V 5 bases, and 7 bases lay outside the gene matches. This CDR3 spans 13 amino acids. CDR1 is LGHNT and CDR2 is FRNRAP in the germline V gene. The CDR3 region is CASGLQGARGYTF. CDR3 nucleotides: TGTGCTAGTGGTCTCCAGGGGGCGCGAGGCTACACCTTC.

This clone turned up a few times. The chain couples TRBV28 to TRBJ1-5, with D perhaps matching TRBD1 (6 bases). In germline, CDR1 is MDHEN, CDR2 SYDVKM. CDR3 length equals 15 residues. The V gene lost 3 bases and the J gene lost 6 bases, with 15 bases spanning the gap. This chain's CDR3 is CASSFTRGSGQPQHF. CDR3 bases: TGTGCCAGCAGTTTCACCAGGGGCTCGGGTCAGCCCCAGCATTTT.